This is a list of T cell receptor beta chains from one sample in a study of T cell responses to AZD1222 COVID-19 vaccine. The table came from immunoSEQ multiplex PCR; TCRdb's copy has only in-frame clones and leaves some out. The sample shows 180,000 or so clones, 88% of them seen only once. The specimen was peripheral blood, collected 28 days after the second AZD1222 dose. The receptors shown here come from an adult who received the AZD1222 COVID-19 vaccine. The CDR3 runs from the conserved cysteine through the conserved F or W. A D gene is named only where the DNA matches it firmly. Size is omitted from some rows. Given values are once, few, many or a class for expanded clones.

size	D	V	J	length	DNA	CDR3
-	-	TRBV30	TRBJ1-5	15	TGTGCCTGGAGTGTAAATAACCAAGGAGGTCAGCCCCAGCATTTT	CAWSVNNQGGQPQHF
-	-	TRBV4-3	TRBJ2-1	17	TGCGCCAGCAGCCCCCGCCCGACTGGGAGCTCCTACAATGAGCAGTTCTTC	CASSPRPTGSSYNEQFF
-	TRBD2	TRBV28	TRBJ2-7	13	TGTGCCAGCAGTTGGACTAGCGGCTACGAGCAGTACTTC	CASSWTSGYEQYF
-	TRBD2	TRBV19	TRBJ2-3	18	TGTGCCAGTAGTATCTCTAGCGGGAGTACGGGGGTTACAGATACGCAGTATTTT	CASSISSGSTGVTDTQYF
-	TRBD1	TRBV7-2	TRBJ1-3	15	TGTGCCAGCAGCTCCAGGGGGGCTTCTGGAAACACCATATATTTT	CASSSRGASGNTIYF
-	TRBD2	TRBV20-1	TRBJ2-3	15	TGCAGTGCTAGTCTAGGGAGCGGGGGCACAGATACGCAGTATTTT	CSASLGSGGTDTQYF
-	-	TRBV9	TRBJ1-3	16	TGTGCCAGCAGCGTAGCGAGTGCCCTCTCTGGAAACACCATATATTTT	CASSVASALSGNTIYF
-	TRBD1	TRBV6-4	TRBJ2-1	16	TGTGCCAGCAGTGACCTATTTAGGGGACAGGGCAATGAGCAGTTCTTC	CASSDLFRGQGNEQFF
-	-	TRBV4-3	TRBJ2-5	14	TGCGCCAGCAGCCAAGATAATGCTAGAGAGACCCAGTACTTC	CASSQDNARETQYF
once	-	TRBV28	TRBJ1-2	12	TGTGCCAGCAGTCTGGACAACTATGGCTACACCTTC	CASSLDNYGYTF
-	-	TRBV2	TRBJ2-3	15	TGTGCCAGCAGTGTCGGGCTAGCGATCTCAGATACGCAGTATTTT	CASSVGLAISDTQYF
once	-	TRBV7-3	TRBJ2-7	15	TGTGCCAGCACCGAACGGCGGCAGGGACTTGGAGAGCAGTACTTC	CASTERRQGLGEQYF
-	-	TRBV7-3	TRBJ2-7	16	TGTGCCAGCAGATTCTCCGGGACCGAAAGCTCCTACGAGCAGTACTTC	CASRFSGTESSYEQYF
once	-	TRBV6-5	TRBJ1-1	16	TGTGCCAGCAGTTACTGGGCTGGGGCCATGAACACTGAAGCTTTCTTT	CASSYWAGAMNTEAFF
few	-	TRBV27	TRBJ2-6	17	TGTGCCAGCAGTTTAATAGGTAGCGCTTCCGGGGCCAACGTCCTGACTTTC	CASSLIGSASGANVLTF
-	-	TRBV7-9	TRBJ1-5	14	TGTGCCAGCAGCTTAATGGGGGGCTATCAGCCCCAGCATTTT	CASSLMGGYQPQHF
-	-	TRBV7-9	TRBJ2-7	15	TGTGCCAGCAGCTTGGCCGGGACTTCCGCCTACGAGCAGTACTTC	CASSLAGTSAYEQYF
once	-	TRBV28	TRBJ2-3	13	TGTGCCAGCAGTTCGGAACGGGAAGGTACGCAGTATTTT	CASSSEREGTQYF
-	-	TRBV7-2	TRBJ2-3	14	TGTGCCAGCAGCTTAAGTAGCGGCACAGATACGCAGTATTTT	CASSLSSGTDTQYF
few	-	TRBV19	TRBJ2-1	17	TGTGCCAGTAGTCCCGGACTGGGGGGCGAAAATTACAATGAGCAGTTCTTC	CASSPGLGGENYNEQFF
-	-	TRBV6-5	TRBJ2-7	15	TGTGCCAGCAGTTACGGGGGGTTGCCCACCTACGAGCAGTACTTC	CASSYGGLPTYEQYF
-	-	TRBV4-3	TRBJ1-5	15	TGCGCCAGCAGCCAAGATCCGGCAGTGGATCAGCCCCAGCATTTT	CASSQDPAVDQPQHF
-	TRBD1	TRBV5-1	TRBJ2-5	14	TGCGCCAGCAGCTTTCAAGGACAGGCGGAAAGGGAGTACTTC	CASSFQGQAEREYF
-	-	TRBV9	TRBJ2-1	17	TGTGCCAGCAGCGTAGGGGGCTTAGCGAGGGAAGATAATGAGCAGTTCTTC	CASSVGGLAREDNEQFF
-	-	TRBV5-6	TRBJ1-1	14	TGTGCCAGCACCCTAGAAGGGGATGGGACTGAAGCTTTCTTT	CASTLEGDGTEAFF
-	-	TRBV24-1	TRBJ2-3	14	TGTGCCACCAGTGATTTTGGCGAGGCAGATACGCAGTATTTT	CATSDFGEADTQYF
-	-	TRBV7-9	TRBJ1-4	14	TGTGCCAGCAGCTTTTACGGAGATAATGAAAAACTGTTTTTT	CASSFYGDNEKLFF
-	TRBD2	TRBV2	TRBJ2-3	14	TGTGCCAGCAGTGAACGAGTAGCGGGAGTTGCGCAGTATTTT	CASSERVAGVAQYF
few	TRBD2	TRBV3-1/TRBV3-2	TRBJ2-1	17	TGTGCCAGCAGCCAAGTGGGTCAAGCGGGAGAGGGCAATGAGCAGTTCTTC	CASSQVGQAGEGNEQFF
-	-	TRBV11-1	TRBJ2-7	15	TGTGCCAGCAGTGTAGGGCTTCTGAGCTCCTACGAGCAGTACTTC	CASSVGLLSSYEQYF
-	-	TRBV19	TRBJ2-7	16	TGTGCCAGTCGGAGGGCGGCGGATGAATCTTACTACGAGCAGTACTTC	CASRRAADESYYEQYF
-	TRBD2	TRBV4-1	TRBJ2-7	14	TGCGCCAGCAGCCTCCGGGCGGGAGAAAACGAGCAGTACTTC	CASSLRAGENEQYF
-	-	TRBV4-2	TRBJ2-5	13	TGTGCCAGCAGCCGGGGATCGGGGGAGACCCAGTACTTC	CASSRGSGETQYF
-	-	TRBV5-4	TRBJ2-7	13	TGTGCCAGCAGCTTGGACAGGCTCGGCGAGCAGTACTTC	CASSLDRLGEQYF
few	TRBD1	TRBV6-1	TRBJ1-2	14	TGTGCCAGCAGTGAAGCCGGACAGGTATATGGCTACACCTTC	CASSEAGQVYGYTF
-	-	TRBV9	TRBJ2-7	15	TGTGCCAGCAGCGTAGAGGGGGGGAGCTCCTACGAGCAGTACTTC	CASSVEGGSSYEQYF
-	TRBD2	TRBV18	TRBJ2-7	17	TGTGCCAGCTCACCTGGAACTAGCGGGAACGCTGCCTACGAGCAGTACTTC	CASSPGTSGNAAYEQYF
-	-	TRBV7-3	TRBJ2-1	12	TGTGCCAGCAGCGTGAGCGGTAATGAGCAGTTCTTC	CASSVSGNEQFF
-	-	TRBV21-1	TRBJ2-7	16	TGTGCCAGCAGCAAGACTTCCGGGACAGGGGCACACGAGCAGTACTTC	CASSKTSGTGAHEQYF
-	-	TRBV28	TRBJ2-7	17	TGTGCCAGTCACCCTAGTTCTTGGGTGGCGGGCGTATACGAGCAGTACTTC	CASHPSSWVAGVYEQYF
-	-	TRBV19	TRBJ1-1	14	TGTGCCAGTACCCTGGGCCGCGGGGGAACTGAAGCTTTCTTT	CASTLGRGGTEAFF
-	-	TRBV5-1	TRBJ2-3	14	TGCGCCAGCAGCTTGAGAGGAAACACAGATACGCAGTATTTT	CASSLRGNTDTQYF
-	-	TRBV21-1	TRBJ1-2	11	TGTGCCAGCACAGGAGGGGACGGCTACACCTTC	CASTGGDGYTF